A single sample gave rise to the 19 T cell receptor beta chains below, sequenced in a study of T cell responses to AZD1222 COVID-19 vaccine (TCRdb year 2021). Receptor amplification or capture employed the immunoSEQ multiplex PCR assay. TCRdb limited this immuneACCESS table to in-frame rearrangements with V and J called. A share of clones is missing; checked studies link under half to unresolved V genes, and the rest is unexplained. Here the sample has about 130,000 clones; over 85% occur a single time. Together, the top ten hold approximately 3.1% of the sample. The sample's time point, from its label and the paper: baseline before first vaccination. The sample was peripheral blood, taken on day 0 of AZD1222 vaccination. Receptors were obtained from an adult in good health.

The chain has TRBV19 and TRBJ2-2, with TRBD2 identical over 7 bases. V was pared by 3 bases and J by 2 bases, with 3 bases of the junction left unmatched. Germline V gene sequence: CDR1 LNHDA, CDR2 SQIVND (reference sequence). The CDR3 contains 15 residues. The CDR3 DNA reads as TGTGCCAGTAGTATGGGAGGGAAAAACACCGGGGAGCTGTTTTTT. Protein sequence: CASSMGGKNTGELFF.

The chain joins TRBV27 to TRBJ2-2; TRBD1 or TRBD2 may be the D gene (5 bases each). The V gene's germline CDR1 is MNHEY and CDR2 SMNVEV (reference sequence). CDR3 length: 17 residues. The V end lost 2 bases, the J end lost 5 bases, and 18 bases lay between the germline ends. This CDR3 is CASSLMVPAGSTGELFF. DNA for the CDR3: TGTGCCAGCAGTTTAATGGTACCGGCAGGGAGTACCGGGGAGCTGTTTTTT.

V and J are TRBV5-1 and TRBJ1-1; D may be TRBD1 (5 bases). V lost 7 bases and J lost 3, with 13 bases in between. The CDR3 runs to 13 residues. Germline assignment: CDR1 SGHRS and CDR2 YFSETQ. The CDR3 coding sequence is TGCGCCAGCTCGGGGCGTGTGGACACTGAAGCTTTCTTT. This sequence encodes CASSGRVDTEAFF.

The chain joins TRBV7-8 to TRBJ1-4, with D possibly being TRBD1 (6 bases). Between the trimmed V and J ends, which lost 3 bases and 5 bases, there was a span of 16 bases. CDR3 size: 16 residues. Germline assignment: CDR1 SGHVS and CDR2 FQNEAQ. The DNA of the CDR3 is TGTGCCAGCAGCTTTCCTAGGGGGAGTGAAAATGAAAAACTGTTTTTT. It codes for CASSFPRGSENEKLFF.

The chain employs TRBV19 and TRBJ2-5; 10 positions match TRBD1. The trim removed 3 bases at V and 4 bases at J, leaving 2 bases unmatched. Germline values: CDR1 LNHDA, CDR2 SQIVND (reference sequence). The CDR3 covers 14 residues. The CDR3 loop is CASSIRDRGETQYF. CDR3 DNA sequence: TGTGCCAGTAGTATCAGGGACAGGGGAGAGACCCAGTACTTC.

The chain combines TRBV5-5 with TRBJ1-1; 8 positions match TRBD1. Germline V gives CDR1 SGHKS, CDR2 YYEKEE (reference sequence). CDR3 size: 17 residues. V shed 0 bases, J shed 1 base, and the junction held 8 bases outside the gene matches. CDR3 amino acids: CASSLADRGRENTEAFF. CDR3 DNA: TGTGCCAGCAGCTTGGCCGACAGGGGAAGGGAGAACACTGAAGCTTTCTTT. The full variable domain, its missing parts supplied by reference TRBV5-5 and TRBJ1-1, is DAGVTQSPTHLIKTRGQQVTLRCSPISGHKSVSWYQQVLGQGPQFIFQYYEKEERGRGNFPDRFSARQFPNYSSELNVNALLLGDSALYLCASSLADRGRENTEAFFGQGTRLTVV.

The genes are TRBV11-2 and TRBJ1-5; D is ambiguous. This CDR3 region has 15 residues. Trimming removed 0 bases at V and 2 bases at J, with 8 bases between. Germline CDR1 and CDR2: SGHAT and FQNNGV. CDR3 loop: CASSLDWQGNQPQHF. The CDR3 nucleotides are TGTGCCAGCAGCTTAGATTGGCAGGGCAATCAGCCCCAGCATTTT. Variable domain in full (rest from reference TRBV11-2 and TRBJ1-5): EAGVAQSPRYKIIEKRQSVAFWCNPISGHATLYWYQQILGQGPKLLIQFQNNGVVDDSQLPKDRFSAERLKGVDSTLKIQPAKLEDSAVYLCASSLDWQGNQPQHFGDGTRLSIL.

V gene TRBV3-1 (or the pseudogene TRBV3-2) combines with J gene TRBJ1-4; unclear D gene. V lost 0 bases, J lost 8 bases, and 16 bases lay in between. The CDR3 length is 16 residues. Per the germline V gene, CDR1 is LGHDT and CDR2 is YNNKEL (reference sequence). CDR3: CASSQDRNGGQEKLFF. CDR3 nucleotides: TGTGCCAGCAGCCAAGATCGGAACGGCGGGCAGGAAAAACTGTTTTTT.

The CDR3 nucleotides are TGCAGCGGGGGGACCAGGGAGGGCATTCAGTACTTC. Encoded protein: CSGGTREGIQYF. The rearrangement links TRBV29-1 to TRBJ2-4; the match to TRBD2 covers 7 bases. The CDR3 runs to 12 residues. CDR1 is SQVTM, CDR2 ANQGSEA, per germline. J gave up 9 bases and V 7 bases, and 9 bases lay outside the gene matches.

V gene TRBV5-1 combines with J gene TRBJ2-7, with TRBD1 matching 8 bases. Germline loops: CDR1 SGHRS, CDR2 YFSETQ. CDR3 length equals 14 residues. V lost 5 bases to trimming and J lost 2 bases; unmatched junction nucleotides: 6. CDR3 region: CASRTGTGAYEQYF. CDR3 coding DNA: TGCGCCAGCAGAACCGGGACAGGAGCCTACGAGCAGTACTTC.

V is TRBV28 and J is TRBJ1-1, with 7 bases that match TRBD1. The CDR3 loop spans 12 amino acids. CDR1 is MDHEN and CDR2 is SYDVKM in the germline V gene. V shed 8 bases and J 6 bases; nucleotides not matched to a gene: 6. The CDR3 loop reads CASRQGLSEAFF. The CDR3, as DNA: TGTGCCAGCCGACAGGGATTGTCTGAAGCTTTCTTT.

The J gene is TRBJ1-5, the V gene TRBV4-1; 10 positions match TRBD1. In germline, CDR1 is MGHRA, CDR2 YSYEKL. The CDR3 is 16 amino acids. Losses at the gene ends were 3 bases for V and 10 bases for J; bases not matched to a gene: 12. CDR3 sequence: CASSQAGTGVRGPQHF. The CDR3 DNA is TGCGCCAGCAGCCAGGCGGGGACAGGGGTTCGGGGACCCCAGCATTTT.

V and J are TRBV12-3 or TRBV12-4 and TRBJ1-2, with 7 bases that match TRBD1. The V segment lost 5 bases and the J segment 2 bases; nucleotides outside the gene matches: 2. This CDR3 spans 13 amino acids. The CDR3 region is CASSPTGNYGYTF. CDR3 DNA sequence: TGTGCCAGCAGTCCGACAGGGAACTATGGCTACACCTTC.

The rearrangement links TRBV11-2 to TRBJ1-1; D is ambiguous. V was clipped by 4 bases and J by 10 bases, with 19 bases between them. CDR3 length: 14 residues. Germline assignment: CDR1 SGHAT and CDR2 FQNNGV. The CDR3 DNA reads TGTGCCAGCAGCTCAAATGGTTGGAGTTTGGGAGCTTTCTTT. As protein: CASSSNGWSLGAFF. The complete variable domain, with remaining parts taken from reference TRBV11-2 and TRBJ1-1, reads EAGVAQSPRYKIIEKRQSVAFWCNPISGHATLYWYQQILGQGPKLLIQFQNNGVVDDSQLPKDRFSAERLKGVDSTLKIQPAKLEDSAVYLCASSSNGWSLGAFFGQGTRLTVV.

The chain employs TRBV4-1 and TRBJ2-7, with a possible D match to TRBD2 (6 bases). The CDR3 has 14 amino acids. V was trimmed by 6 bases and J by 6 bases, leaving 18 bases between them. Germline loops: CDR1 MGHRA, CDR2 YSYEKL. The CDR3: CASRNGPRGVEQYF. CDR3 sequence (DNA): TGCGCCAGCAGGAACGGGCCGCGCGGGGTCGAGCAGTACTTC.

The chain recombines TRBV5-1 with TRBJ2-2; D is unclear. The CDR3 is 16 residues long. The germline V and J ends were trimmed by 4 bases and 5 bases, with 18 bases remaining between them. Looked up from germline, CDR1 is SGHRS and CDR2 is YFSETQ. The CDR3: CASSPFAAIETGELFF. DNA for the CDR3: TGCGCCAGCAGCCCGTTTGCGGCGATCGAGACCGGGGAGCTGTTTTTT.

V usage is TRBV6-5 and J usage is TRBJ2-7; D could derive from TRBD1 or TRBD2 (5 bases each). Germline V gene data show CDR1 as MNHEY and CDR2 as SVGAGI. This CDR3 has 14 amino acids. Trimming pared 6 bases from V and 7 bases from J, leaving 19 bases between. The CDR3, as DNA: TGTGCCAGCAGATCGGGACGGCTCTTCTGGGAGCAGTACTTC. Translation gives CASRSGRLFWEQYF.

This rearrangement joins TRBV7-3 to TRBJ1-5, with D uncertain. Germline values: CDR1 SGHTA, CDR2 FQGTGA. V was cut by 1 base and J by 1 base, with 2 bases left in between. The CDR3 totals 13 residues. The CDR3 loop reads CASSLNSNQPQHF. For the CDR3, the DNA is TGTGCCAGCAGCTTAAACAGCAATCAGCCCCAGCATTTT.

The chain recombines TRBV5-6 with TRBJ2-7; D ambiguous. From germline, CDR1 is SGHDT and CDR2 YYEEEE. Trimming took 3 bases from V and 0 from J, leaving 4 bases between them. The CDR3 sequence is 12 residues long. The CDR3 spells CASSSTSYEQYF. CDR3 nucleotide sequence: TGTGCCAGCAGCTCTACCTCCTACGAGCAGTACTTC.